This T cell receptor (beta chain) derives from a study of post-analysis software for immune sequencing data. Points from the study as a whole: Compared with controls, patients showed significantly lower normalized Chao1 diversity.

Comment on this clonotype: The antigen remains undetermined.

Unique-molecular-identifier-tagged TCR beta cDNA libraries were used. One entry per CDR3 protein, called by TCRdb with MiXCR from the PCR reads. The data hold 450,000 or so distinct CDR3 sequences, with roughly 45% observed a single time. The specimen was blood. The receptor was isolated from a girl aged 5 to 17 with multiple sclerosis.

CDR3 region: CASSSSTDYGYTF. CDR3 nucleotides: TGTGCCAGCTCAAGTTCAACGGACTATGGCTACACCTTC. The V and J genes are TRBV18 and TRBJ1-2; no clear D. Germline CDR1 KGHSH, CDR2 LQKENI. V lost 5 bases and J 3 bases, leaving 10 bases between the germline ends. The CDR3 has 13 amino acids.